Listed below are T cell receptor beta chains from one sample, sequenced in a study of blood T cell repertoires in COVID-19. The method was immunoSEQ multiplex PCR; TCRdb's version includes in-frame clones alone and lacks a portion of them. The table includes about 100,000 clones, approximately 92% detected once. Material: peripheral blood. The receptors stem from a man aged 50 to 60 with active COVID-19. CDR3s include the opening cysteine and the closing phenylalanine or tryptophan. The order of the fields is V gene, clone size, J gene, CDR3 length, D gene, CDR3 DNA, CDR3 protein. The D gene is left open where the match is weak. Clone size is given for some rows only: seen once, a few or many times, or a class if the clone is expanded.

TRBV6-4	once	TRBJ1-5	17	TRBD1	TGTGCCAGCAGTGACTCAACAGGGGATTATAGCAATCAGCCCCAGCATTTT	CASSDSTGDYSNQPQHF
TRBV2	few	TRBJ1-6	16	NA	TGTGCCAGCATCCGAACCCCAGGGGAAGGGAGCTCACCCCTCCACTTT	CASIRTPGEGSSPLHF
TRBV18	NA	TRBJ2-1	15	TRBD2	TGTGCCAGCTCACCAGTCCTAGCGGGAGGGAATGAGCAGTTCTTC	CASSPVLAGGNEQFF
TRBV5-6	NA	TRBJ2-1	15	TRBD2	TGTGCCAGCAGCTCACGGGGACTACCCTACAATGAGCAGTTCTTC	CASSSRGLPYNEQFF
TRBV6-2/TRBV6-3	NA	TRBJ1-5	13	TRBD1	TGTGCCAGCAGTTACGACAGGGGTCAGCCCCAGCATTTT	CASSYDRGQPQHF
TRBV28	NA	TRBJ1-2	16	NA	TGTGCCAGCACTAAAGTGGGTGGGGGCGAGTACCGTGGCTACACCTTC	CASTKVGGGEYRGYTF
TRBV28	NA	TRBJ2-5	14	NA	TGTGCCAGCACCCCCCCGGCGGGACGAGAGACCCAGTACTTC	CASTPPAGRETQYF
TRBV7-6	NA	TRBJ2-1	16	TRBD2	TGTGCCAGCAGCCAGAGGGGGCTAGCGGGAGCTGATGAGCAGTTCTTC	CASSQRGLAGADEQFF
TRBV30	once	TRBJ1-2	14	TRBD1	TGTGCCTGGAGTGGGGACAGCAGACTATATGGCTACACCTTC	CAWSGDSRLYGYTF
TRBV9	NA	TRBJ1-1	13	NA	TGTGCCAGCAGCGTAGACCGGGGCACTGAAGCTTTCTTT	CASSVDRGTEAFF
TRBV4-1	NA	TRBJ1-5	14	NA	TGCGCCAGCAGCCAAGGGGCCCCGAATCAGCCCCAGCATTTT	CASSQGAPNQPQHF
TRBV12-3/TRBV12-4	NA	TRBJ2-7	13	NA	TGTGCCAGCAGTTTATCGGGGTCCTACGAGCAGTACTTC	CASSLSGSYEQYF
TRBV5-4	NA	TRBJ1-1	15	TRBD1	TGTGCCACAGGACAGGGGGGACCCATGAACACTGAAGCTTTCTTT	CATGQGGPMNTEAFF
TRBV6-5	NA	TRBJ2-1	14	TRBD2	TGTGCCAGCAGTCGACTAGCGGACTACAATGAGCAGTTCTTC	CASSRLADYNEQFF
TRBV28	NA	TRBJ2-5	14	NA	TGTGCCAGCAGTTTAGTACAGGGACAAGAGACCCAGTACTTC	CASSLVQGQETQYF
TRBV7-9	NA	TRBJ1-2	15	TRBD1	TGTGCCAGCAGCATCGATACACAGGGGGCTGCTGGCTACACCTTC	CASSIDTQGAAGYTF
TRBV11-3	NA	TRBJ2-3	12	NA	TGTGCCAGCAGCCGAGGGATAGATACGCAGTATTTT	CASSRGIDTQYF
TRBV12-3/TRBV12-4	NA	TRBJ2-1	13	NA	TGTGCCAGCAGCCGGGGACACTTCAATGAGCAGTTCTTC	CASSRGHFNEQFF
TRBV16	NA	TRBJ1-1	14	NA	TGTGCCAGCAGCCAATCCCATTCGAACACTGAAGCTTTCTTT	CASSQSHSNTEAFF
TRBV6-5	once	TRBJ2-2	15	NA	TGTGCCAGCAGCGCCCTAGGATCGAACACCGGGGAGCTGTTTTTT	CASSALGSNTGELFF
TRBV18	NA	TRBJ1-6	13	TRBD1	TGTGCCAGCTCACCGGACAGGGTCTCACCCCTCCACTTT	CASSPDRVSPLHF
TRBV29-1	NA	TRBJ1-2	13	NA	TGCAGCGCAAGCCGGACGGGGGAAAATGGCTACACCTTC	CSASRTGENGYTF
TRBV21-1	NA	TRBJ2-2	18	NA	TGTGCCAGCAGCACCTATTATCTTGTCGCAGGGTACACCGGGGAGCTGTTTTTT	CASSTYYLVAGYTGELFF
TRBV2	NA	TRBJ2-5	16	NA	TGTGCCAGCAGTGGGCCGGGAGGGGGCGTTGGTGAGACCCAGTACTTC	CASSGPGGGVGETQYF
TRBV19	NA	TRBJ1-1	14	TRBD1	TGTGCCAGTAGTGTAAGGACAGGCCGCACTGAAGCTTTCTTT	CASSVRTGRTEAFF
TRBV16	few	TRBJ1-1	14	NA	TGTGCCAGCAGCCCCTTAGCTGTTGAGACTGAAGCTTTCTTT	CASSPLAVETEAFF
TRBV30	NA	TRBJ2-1	14	TRBD2	TGTGCCTGGGCCGGGACTAGCGCATCCAATGAGCAGTTCTTC	CAWAGTSASNEQFF
TRBV2	NA	TRBJ2-5	14	TRBD1	TGTGCCAGCAGGTCACAGGGGGCGTTGGAGACCCAGTACTTC	CASRSQGALETQYF
TRBV7-3	few	TRBJ2-2	12	NA	TGTGCCAGCAGCAGGGGTGCCGGGGAGCTGTTTTTT	CASSRGAGELFF
TRBV6-5	NA	TRBJ2-7	16	TRBD2	TGTGCCAGCAGTTACTCGTCTCTAGCGGGAACCTACGAGCAGTACTTC	CASSYSSLAGTYEQYF
TRBV27	NA	TRBJ2-5	15	TRBD1	TGTGCCAGCAGTGACAGGGGTGGGCCACAAGAGACCCAGTACTTC	CASSDRGGPQETQYF
TRBV2	once	TRBJ2-7	16	TRBD1	TGTGCCAGCAGTTTTAGCCTACCGGGACAGGGATACGAGCAGTACTTC	CASSFSLPGQGYEQYF
TRBV28	NA	TRBJ1-6	15	NA	TGTGCCAGCAGTGATAAAGTGAGCTATAATTCACCCCTCCACTTT	CASSDKVSYNSPLHF
TRBV18	NA	TRBJ2-1	15	TRBD2	TGTGCCAGCTCATCCACTAGCGGGATATACAATGAGCAGTTCTTC	CASSSTSGIYNEQFF
TRBV15	NA	TRBJ1-3	15	NA	TGTGCCACCAGCAGAGATCGTGGAGTCGGAAACACCATATATTTT	CATSRDRGVGNTIYF
TRBV19	NA	TRBJ2-1	13	NA	TGTGCCAGTCGAGAGAGTGTTAGTAATGAGCAGTTCTTC	CASRESVSNEQFF
TRBV14	NA	TRBJ2-3	16	TRBD2	TGTGCCAGCAGCGCTCTAGCGGGAGGGTTTAAGAATACGCAGTATTTT	CASSALAGGFKNTQYF
TRBV5-1	NA	TRBJ2-7	14	TRBD2	TGCGCCAGCAGCACGGGACTAGCGGGGCCCGAGCAGTACTTC	CASSTGLAGPEQYF
TRBV19	NA	TRBJ1-1	14	NA	TGTGCCAGTAGAGCGGCGGGCCTGCTCACTGAAGCTTTCTTT	CASRAAGLLTEAFF
TRBV6-6	NA	TRBJ2-2	14	NA	TGTGCCAGCAGTTACCCCCCGAGAGGCGGGGAGCTGTTTTTT	CASSYPPRGGELFF
TRBV10-2	NA	TRBJ1-5	14	NA	TGCGCCAGCAGGAGGGAGGGGGTTAATCAGCCCCAGCATTTT	CASRREGVNQPQHF
TRBV10-3	few	TRBJ2-3	15	NA	TGTGCCATCAGTGAGTCCCAGGGAAGCACAGATACGCAGTATTTT	CAISESQGSTDTQYF
TRBV3-1/TRBV3-2	NA	TRBJ2-7	16	TRBD2	TGTGCCAGCAGCCAAGAGAGAGCGGGAGGCGCGGACGAGCAGTACTTC	CASSQERAGGADEQYF
TRBV6-2/TRBV6-3	NA	TRBJ2-7	16	TRBD2	TGTGCCAGCAGTTACCCACCGGGGCGGGGGGAGTACGAGCAGTACTTC	CASSYPPGRGEYEQYF
TRBV6-2/TRBV6-3	NA	TRBJ1-2	13	NA	TGTGCCAGCCGTTTGCAGGGGTCCTATGGCTACACCTTC	CASRLQGSYGYTF
TRBV9	NA	TRBJ2-1	20	TRBD2	TGTGCCAGCAGCGCTCCCCGGACTAGCGGGACCCTGGTTGGCTACAATGAGCAGTTCTTC	CASSAPRTSGTLVGYNEQFF
TRBV11-2	NA	TRBJ2-5	16	TRBD2	TGTGCCAGCAGCTTATACGGGGAGGGTCTTTCGGAGACCCAGTACTTC	CASSLYGEGLSETQYF
TRBV28	NA	TRBJ2-7	14	TRBD2	TGTGCCAGCAGTCCGGCCGGACTAGCGTACGAGCAGTACTTC	CASSPAGLAYEQYF
TRBV28	NA	TRBJ2-3	17	TRBD2	TGTGCCAGCAGCCGCGGTACGGTCGGGAGGGGCGCGGATACGCAGTATTTT	CASSRGTVGRGADTQYF
TRBV12-3/TRBV12-4	NA	TRBJ1-2	12	NA	TGTGCCAGCAGTTCACCTGACTGGGGCTACACCTTC	CASSSPDWGYTF
TRBV5-1	NA	TRBJ2-3	17	TRBD2	TGCGCCAGCAGCCTACAGGGACTAGCGGGAGGGTCAGGTACGCAGTATTTT	CASSLQGLAGGSGTQYF